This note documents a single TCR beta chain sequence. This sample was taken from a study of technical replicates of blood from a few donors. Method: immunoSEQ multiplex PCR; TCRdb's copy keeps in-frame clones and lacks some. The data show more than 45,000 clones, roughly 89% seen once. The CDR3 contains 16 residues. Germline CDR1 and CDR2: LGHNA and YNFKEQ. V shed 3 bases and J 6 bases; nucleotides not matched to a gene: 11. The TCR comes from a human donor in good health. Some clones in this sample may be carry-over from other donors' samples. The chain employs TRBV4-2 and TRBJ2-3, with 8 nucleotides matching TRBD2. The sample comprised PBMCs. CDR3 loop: CASSQGGRGAGDTQYF. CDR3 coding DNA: TGTGCCAGCAGCCAGGGGGGGCGGGGGGCCGGTGATACGCAGTATTTT.